Included here is one T cell receptor (beta chain) sequence, with context. Its antigen is as yet unknown. These data belong to a study of T cell responses to AZD1222 COVID-19 vaccine. General observations from the study: Donors in the cohort were predominantly white British and more often female, and clonal diversity was possibly underestimated.

TCRdb keeps only in-frame clones here, not all; method: immunoSEQ multiplex PCR. The sample has over 130,000 clones, 80% to 95% seen once. CDR3 length: 12 amino acids. V was pared by 6 bases and J by 7 bases, with 9 bases between. CDR1 and CDR2 from the germline V gene are MDHEN and SYDVKM. The sequenced sample was peripheral blood, obtained 28 days after the second AZD1222 dose. The chain employs TRBV28 and TRBJ1-4; D unclear. The sequence came from an adult who received the AZD1222 COVID-19 vaccine. CDR3 in amino acids: CASRTHGEKLFF. The DNA for the CDR3 is TGTGCCAGCAGGACCCATGGTGAAAAACTGTTTTTT.